The entry that follows covers one TCR beta chain sequence. Its specificity is unknown. The data were obtained in a study of T cell responses to AZD1222 COVID-19 vaccine. Regarding the study as a whole: Clonal diversity may have been underestimated in mostly white British donors.

TCRdb keeps only in-frame clones here, not all; method: immunoSEQ multiplex PCR. This table has 150,000 or so clones, about 90% appearing once. CDR1 is MNHEY and CDR2 is SMNVEV in the germline V gene (reference sequence). The CDR3 is made up of 16 amino acids. Trimming removed 5 bases at V and 7 bases at J, with 23 bases between. This sequence was found in an adult who received the AZD1222 COVID-19 vaccine. Specimen: peripheral blood, collected 28 days after the second AZD1222 dose. The rearrangement links TRBV27 to TRBJ1-2; D gene ambiguous. The CDR3 DNA sequence: TGTGCCAGCAGTCCCCTGGGTTTGAGGAGGGCACGTGGCTACACCTTC. Residues: CASSPLGLRRARGYTF.